This TCR beta chain came from a study of T-cell reconstitution after alpha-beta-depleted transplantation in children (TCRdb year 2016). In the study overall: Using TCR repertoire profiling, the study quantitatively followed how T-cell immune reconstitution unfolded in children after TCRalphabeta/CD19-depleted allogeneic hematopoietic cell transplantation.

Library preparation used PCR. For sequencing, an Illumina HiSeq 2500 was employed. To normalize quantification of the TCRbeta repertoire, the TCR libraries were built with molecular barcoding that relied on unique molecular identifiers. TCRdb trimmed the raw reads at Q25, called clones with MiXCR and kept productive beta chains. Under each unique CDR3 protein, matching rows form one entry showing the most common genes and DNA. The sample table holds about 200,000 distinct CDR3 sequences, of which roughly 15% were seen once. The ten largest make up less than 15% of the sample. This clonotype showed up many times. Its antigen is not yet known. Base quality data are lacking; no much larger clone is found one base away. Ends trimmed: V by 1 base, J by 8 bases; bases unmatched to a gene: 5. Looking up the germline V gene yields CDR1 SGHRS and CDR2 YFSETQ. From its cysteine to its phenylalanine, the CDR3 spans 15 amino acids. Of the read, only the CDR3 DNA is kept; its 45 bases are in frame from base 1.

The receptor comes from a human donor who donated a stem cell graft to a child with acute lymphoblastic leukemia. The rearrangement joined TRBV5-1 to TRBJ2-1; 11 middle bases align to TRBD2. The source was PBMCs from the stem cell graft donor, collected from the stem cell graft. The DNA sequence follows: TGCGCCAGCAGCTTGACTAGCGGGAGTGTCCATGAGCAGTTCTTC. Translated, this gives CASSLTSGSVHEQFF.